This record covers a single T cell receptor (beta chain). Its antigen is still unknown. With 60 Vbeta and 13 Jbeta primers, the PCR was carried out. Assay used: immunoSEQ multiplex PCR; TCRdb lists only in-frame clones, some missing. The sample yields 65,000 to 90,000 clones, about 81% seen once. The CDR3 contains 15 residues. The V and J ends lost 3 bases and 5 bases respectively, with 16 bases between them. Germline V CDR1 and CDR2: LNHDA, SQIVND (reference sequence). The data are from a study of cytomegalovirus exposure and HLA in healthy donors. Overall study findings and caveats: A later analysis found common viral pathogens apparently linked to several of the most significant clusters. In an earlier analysis, productive rearrangement rates for most beta V segments clustered near 87% or 30%.

The J gene is TRBJ2-5, the V gene TRBV19; possible D gene TRBD1, 5 bases. Sample: PBMCs. The sequence was collected from a man in his sixties or seventies in good health and CMV-seronegative. The CDR3 bases are TGTGCCAGTAGTATTGGGGCGGCCCCTCCTGAGACCCAGTACTTC. Translating gives CASSIGAAPPETQYF.